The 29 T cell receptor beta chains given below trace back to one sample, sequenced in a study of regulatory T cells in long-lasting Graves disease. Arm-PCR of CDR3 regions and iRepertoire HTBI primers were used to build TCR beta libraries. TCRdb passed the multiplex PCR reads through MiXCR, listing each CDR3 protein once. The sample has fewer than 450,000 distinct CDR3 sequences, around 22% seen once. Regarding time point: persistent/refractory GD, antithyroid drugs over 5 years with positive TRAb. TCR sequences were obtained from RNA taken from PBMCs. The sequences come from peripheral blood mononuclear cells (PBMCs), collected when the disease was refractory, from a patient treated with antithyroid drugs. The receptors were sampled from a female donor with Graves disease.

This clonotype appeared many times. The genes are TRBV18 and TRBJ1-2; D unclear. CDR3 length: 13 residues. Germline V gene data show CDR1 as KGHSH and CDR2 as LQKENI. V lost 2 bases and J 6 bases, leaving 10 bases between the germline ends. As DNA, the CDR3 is TGTGCCAGCTCACCAAACGAAGGCGATGGCTACACCTTC. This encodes CASSPNEGDGYTF.

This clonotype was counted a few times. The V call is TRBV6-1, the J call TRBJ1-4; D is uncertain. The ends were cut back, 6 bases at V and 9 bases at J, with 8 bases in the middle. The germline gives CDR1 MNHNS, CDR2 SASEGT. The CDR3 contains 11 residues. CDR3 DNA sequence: TGTGCCAGCAGCCCCGGACAAAAACTGTTTTTT. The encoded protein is CASSPGQKLFF.

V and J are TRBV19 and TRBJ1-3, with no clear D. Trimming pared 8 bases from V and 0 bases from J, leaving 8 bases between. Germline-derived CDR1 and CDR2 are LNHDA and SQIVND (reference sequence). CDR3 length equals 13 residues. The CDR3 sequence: CASALLSGNTIYF. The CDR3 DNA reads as TGTGCCAGTGCCCTGCTCTCTGGAAACACCATATATTTT. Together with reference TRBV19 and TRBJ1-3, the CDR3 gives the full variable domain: DGGITQSPKYLFRKEGQNVTLSCEQNLNHDAMYWYRQDPGQGLRLIYYSQIVNDFQKGDIAEGYSVSREKKESFPLTVTSAQKNPTAFYLCASALLSGNTIYFGEGSWLTVV.

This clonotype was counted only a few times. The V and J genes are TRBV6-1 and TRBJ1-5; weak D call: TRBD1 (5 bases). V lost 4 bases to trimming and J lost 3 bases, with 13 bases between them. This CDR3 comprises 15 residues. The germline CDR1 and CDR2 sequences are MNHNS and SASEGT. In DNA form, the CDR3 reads TGTGCCAGCAGTGTCGGCGGGGGATACAATCAGCCCCAGCATTTT. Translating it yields CASSVGGGYNQPQHF.

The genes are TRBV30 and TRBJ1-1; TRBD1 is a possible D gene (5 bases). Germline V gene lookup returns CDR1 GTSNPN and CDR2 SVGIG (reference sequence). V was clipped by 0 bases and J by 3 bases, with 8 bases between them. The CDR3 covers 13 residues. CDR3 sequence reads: CAWSVMTDTEAFF. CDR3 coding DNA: TGTGCCTGGAGTGTAATGACAGACACTGAAGCTTTCTTT.

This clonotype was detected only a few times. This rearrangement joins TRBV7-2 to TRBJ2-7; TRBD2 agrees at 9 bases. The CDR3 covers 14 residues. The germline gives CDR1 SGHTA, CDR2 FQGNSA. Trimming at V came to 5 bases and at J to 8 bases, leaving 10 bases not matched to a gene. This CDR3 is CASSPLTSGGKQYF. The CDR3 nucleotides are TGTGCCAGCAGCCCGCTTACAAGCGGGGGGAAGCAGTACTTC.

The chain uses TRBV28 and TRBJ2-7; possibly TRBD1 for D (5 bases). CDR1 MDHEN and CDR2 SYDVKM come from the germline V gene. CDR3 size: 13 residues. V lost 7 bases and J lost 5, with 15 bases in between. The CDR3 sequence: CASTDSPVDEQYF. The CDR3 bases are TGTGCCAGCACCGACAGTCCCGTGGACGAGCAGTACTTC.

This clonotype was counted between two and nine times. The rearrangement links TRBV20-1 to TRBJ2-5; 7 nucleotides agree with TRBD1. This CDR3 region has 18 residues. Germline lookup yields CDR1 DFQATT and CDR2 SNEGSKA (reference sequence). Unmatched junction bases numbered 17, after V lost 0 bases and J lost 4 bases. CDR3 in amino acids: CSARDRTGPLTYGETQYF. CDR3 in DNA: TGCAGTGCTAGAGACCGGACAGGTCCACTAACCTACGGAGAGACCCAGTACTTC.

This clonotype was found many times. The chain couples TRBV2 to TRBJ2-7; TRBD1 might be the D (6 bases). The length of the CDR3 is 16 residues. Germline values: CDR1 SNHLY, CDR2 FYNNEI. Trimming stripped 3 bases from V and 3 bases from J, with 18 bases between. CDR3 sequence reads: CASSDLGQDRSYEQYF. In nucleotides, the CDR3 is TGTGCCAGCAGTGATTTAGGGCAAGACAGGAGCTACGAGCAGTACTTC.

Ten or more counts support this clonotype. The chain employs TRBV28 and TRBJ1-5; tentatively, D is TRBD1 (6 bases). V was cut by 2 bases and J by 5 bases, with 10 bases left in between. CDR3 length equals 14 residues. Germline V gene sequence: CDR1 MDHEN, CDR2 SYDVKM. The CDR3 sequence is CASSLEAGDQPQHF. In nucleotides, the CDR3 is TGTGCCAGCAGTTTAGAGGCAGGGGATCAGCCCCAGCATTTT.

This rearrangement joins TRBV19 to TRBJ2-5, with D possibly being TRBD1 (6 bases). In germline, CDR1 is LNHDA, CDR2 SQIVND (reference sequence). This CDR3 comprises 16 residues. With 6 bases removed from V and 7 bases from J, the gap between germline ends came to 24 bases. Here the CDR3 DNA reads TGTGCCAGTAGCCCCCTTACCGGGACGCCAGGGGTGACCCAGTACTTC. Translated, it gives CASSPLTGTPGVTQYF.

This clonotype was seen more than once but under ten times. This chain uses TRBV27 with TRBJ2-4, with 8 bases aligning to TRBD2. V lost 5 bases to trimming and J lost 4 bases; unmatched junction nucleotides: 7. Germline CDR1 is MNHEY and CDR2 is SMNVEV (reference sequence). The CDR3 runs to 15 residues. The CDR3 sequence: CASSTPSGSKNIQYF. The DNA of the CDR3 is TGTGCCAGCAGTACCCCTAGCGGGTCTAAAAACATTCAGTACTTC.

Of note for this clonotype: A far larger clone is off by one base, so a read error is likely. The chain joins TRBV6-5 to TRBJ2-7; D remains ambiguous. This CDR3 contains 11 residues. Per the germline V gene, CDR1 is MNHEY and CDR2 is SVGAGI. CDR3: CDSSSNYEQYF. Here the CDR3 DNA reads TGTGACAGCAGTTCAAACTACGAGCAGTACTTC.

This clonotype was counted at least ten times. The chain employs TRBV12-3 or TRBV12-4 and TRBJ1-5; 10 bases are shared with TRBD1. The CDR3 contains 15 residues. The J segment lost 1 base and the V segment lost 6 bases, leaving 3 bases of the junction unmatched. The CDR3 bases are TGTGCCAGCAGAGGACAGGGGGGAAGCAATCAGCCCCAGCATTTT. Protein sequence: CASRGQGGSNQPQHF.

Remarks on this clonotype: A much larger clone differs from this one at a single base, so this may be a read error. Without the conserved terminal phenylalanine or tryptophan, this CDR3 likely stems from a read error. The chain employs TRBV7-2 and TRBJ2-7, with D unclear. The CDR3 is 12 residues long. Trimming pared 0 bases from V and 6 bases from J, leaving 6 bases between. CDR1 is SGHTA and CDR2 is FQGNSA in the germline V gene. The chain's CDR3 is CASSLASSEQYL. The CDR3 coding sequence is TGTGCCAGCAGCTTAGCCTCTAGCGAGCAGTACCTC.

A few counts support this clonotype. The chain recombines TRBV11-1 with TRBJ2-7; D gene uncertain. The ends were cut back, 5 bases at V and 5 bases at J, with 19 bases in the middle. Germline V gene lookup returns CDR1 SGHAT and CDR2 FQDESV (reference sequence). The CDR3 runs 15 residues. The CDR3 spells CASSLLGQTADEQYF. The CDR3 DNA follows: TGTGCCAGCAGCCTCCTGGGCCAGACCGCCGACGAGCAGTACTTC. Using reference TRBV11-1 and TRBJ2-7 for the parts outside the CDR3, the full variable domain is EAEVAQSPRYKITEKSQAVAFWCDPISGHATLYWYRQILGQGPELLVQFQDESVVDDSQLPKDRFSAERLKGVDSTLKIQPAELGDSAMYLCASSLLGQTADEQYFGPGTRLTVT.

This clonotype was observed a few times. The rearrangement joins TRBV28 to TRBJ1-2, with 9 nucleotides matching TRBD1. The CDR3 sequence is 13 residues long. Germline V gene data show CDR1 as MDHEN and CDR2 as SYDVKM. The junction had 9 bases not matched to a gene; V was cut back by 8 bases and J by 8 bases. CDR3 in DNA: TGTGCCAGCGGACTACAGGGGGCGACCGGCTACACCTTC. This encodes CASGLQGATGYTF.

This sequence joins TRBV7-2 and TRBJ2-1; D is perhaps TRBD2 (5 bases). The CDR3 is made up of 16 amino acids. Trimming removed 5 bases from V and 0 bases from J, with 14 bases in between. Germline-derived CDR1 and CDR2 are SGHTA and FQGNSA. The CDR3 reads CASSPISGSSYNEQFF. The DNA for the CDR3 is TGTGCCAGCAGCCCAATCTCGGGGAGCTCCTACAATGAGCAGTTCTTC.

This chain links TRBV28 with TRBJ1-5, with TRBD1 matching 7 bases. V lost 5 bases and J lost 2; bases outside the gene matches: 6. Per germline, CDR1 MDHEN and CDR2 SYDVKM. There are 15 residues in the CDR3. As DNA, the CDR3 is TGTGCCAGCAGTCCACAGGGGTATGGCAATCAGCCCCAGCATTTT. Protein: CASSPQGYGNQPQHF.

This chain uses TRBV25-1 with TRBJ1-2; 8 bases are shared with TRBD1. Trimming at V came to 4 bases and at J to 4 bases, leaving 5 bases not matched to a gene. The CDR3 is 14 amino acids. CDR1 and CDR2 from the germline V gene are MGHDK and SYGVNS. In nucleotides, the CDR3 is TGTGCCAGCAGTGCGCAGGGGGCTATCTATGGCTACACCTTC. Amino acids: CASSAQGAIYGYTF.

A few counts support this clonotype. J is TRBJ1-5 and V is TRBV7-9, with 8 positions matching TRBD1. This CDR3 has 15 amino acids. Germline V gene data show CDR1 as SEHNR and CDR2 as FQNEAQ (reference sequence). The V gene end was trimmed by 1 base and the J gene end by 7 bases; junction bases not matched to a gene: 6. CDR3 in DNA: TGTGCCAGCAGCTTAGGGACAGGGCCGGGGCAGCCCCAGCATTTT. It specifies CASSLGTGPGQPQHF.

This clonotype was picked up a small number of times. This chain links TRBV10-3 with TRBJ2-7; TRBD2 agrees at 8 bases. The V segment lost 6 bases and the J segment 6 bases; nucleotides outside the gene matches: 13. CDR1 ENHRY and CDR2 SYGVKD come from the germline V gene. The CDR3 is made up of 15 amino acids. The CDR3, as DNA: TGTGCCATCAGGGTGGGGGCGGGAGGTTCGTCCGAGCAGTACTTC. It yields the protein CAIRVGAGGSSEQYF.

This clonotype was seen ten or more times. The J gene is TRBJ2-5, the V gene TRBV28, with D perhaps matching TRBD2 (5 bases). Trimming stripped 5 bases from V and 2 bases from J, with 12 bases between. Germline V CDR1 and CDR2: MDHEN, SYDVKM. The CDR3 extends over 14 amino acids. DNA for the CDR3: TGTGCCAGCAGTCAAGGCGGGTTACAAGAGACCCAGTACTTC. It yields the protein CASSQGGLQETQYF.

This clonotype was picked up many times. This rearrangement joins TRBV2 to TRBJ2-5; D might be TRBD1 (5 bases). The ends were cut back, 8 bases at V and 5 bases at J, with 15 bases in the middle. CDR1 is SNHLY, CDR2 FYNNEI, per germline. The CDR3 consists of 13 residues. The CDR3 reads CASARAGLETQYF. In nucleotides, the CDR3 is TGTGCCAGCGCCAGGGCTGGGTTGGAGACCCAGTACTTC.

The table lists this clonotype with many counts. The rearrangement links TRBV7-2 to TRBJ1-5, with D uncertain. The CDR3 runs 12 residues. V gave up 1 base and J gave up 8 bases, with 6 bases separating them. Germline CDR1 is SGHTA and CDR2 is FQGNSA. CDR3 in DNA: TGTGCCAGCAGCTTAGGACGGGAGCCCCAGCATTTT. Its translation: CASSLGREPQHF.

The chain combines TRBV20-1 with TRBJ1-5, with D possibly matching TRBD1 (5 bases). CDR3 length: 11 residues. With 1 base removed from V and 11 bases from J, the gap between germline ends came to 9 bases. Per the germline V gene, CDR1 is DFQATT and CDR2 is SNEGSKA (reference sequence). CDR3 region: CSARGGVAQHF. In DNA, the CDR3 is TGCAGTGCTAGAGGAGGGGTAGCCCAGCATTTT.

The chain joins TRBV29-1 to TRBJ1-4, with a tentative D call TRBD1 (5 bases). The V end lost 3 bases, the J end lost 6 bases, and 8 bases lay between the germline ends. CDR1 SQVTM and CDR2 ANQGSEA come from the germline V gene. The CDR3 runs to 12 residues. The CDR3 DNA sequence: TGCAGCGTTGATAGAGGGGATGAAAAACTGTTTTTT. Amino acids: CSVDRGDEKLFF.

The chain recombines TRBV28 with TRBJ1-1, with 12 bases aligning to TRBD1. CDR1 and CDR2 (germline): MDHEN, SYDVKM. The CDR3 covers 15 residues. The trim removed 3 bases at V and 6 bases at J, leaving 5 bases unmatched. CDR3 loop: CASSLGTGGGSEAFF. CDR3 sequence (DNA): TGTGCCAGCAGTTTGGGGACAGGGGGCGGGTCTGAAGCTTTCTTT.

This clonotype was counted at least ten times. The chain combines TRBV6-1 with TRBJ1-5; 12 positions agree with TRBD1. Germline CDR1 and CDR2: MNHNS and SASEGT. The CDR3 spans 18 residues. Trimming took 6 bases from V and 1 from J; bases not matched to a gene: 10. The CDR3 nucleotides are TGTGCCAGCAGACGCGGGACAGGGGGCATGAGGAGCAATCAGCCCCAGCATTTT. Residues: CASRRGTGGMRSNQPQHF.